This T cell receptor (beta chain) was recorded in a study of CD8 T cells in ankylosing spondylitis. TCRdb redid the calling of the 5' RACE reads with MiXCR, one entry per CDR3 protein. The top ten clones hold 12% of a sample with 100,000 to 150,000 distinct CDR3 sequences, 7% of them seen once. This clonotype has at least ten counts. Its antigen is unidentified. The ends lost 3 bases at V and 7 bases at J; junction bases unmatched: 2. CDR1 and CDR2 (germline): SQVTM, ANQGSEA. CDR3 length equals 11 residues. Study results and caveats: Made up of roughly 8 highly homologous variants, a TCR beta motif appeared characteristic of ankylosing spondylitis blood.

The V gene is TRBV29-1, the J gene TRBJ1-1, with 7 bases matching TRBD1. This receptor was identified in a male donor with ankylosing spondylitis or in good health (not recorded which). Sequenced input: blood, either unsorted or a sorted T cell fraction (not recorded which). The CDR3 reads CSVEGQLEAFF. CDR3 in DNA: TGCAGCGTTGAGGGACAGCTTGAAGCTTTCTTT.